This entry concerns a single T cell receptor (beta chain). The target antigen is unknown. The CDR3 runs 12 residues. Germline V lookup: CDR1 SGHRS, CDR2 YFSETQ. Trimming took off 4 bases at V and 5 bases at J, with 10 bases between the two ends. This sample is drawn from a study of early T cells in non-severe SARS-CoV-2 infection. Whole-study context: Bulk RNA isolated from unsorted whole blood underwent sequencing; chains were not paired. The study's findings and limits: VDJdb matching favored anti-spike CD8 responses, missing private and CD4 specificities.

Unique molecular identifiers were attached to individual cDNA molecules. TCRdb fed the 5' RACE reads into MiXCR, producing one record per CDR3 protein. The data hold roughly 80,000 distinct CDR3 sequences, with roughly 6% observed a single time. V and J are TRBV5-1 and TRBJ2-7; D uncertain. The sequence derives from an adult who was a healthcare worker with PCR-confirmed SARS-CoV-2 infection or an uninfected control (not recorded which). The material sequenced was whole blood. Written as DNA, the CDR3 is TGCGCCAGCAGCCTACTCGGCGACGAGCAGTACTTC. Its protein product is CASSLLGDEQYF.